The source of this TCR beta chain is a study of blood T cell repertoires in COVID-19. The V gene's germline CDR1 is MDHEN and CDR2 SYDVKM. This CDR3 has 16 amino acids. V was cut by 4 bases and J by 1 base, with 16 bases left in between. Authors' data handling: Amplification of reference gene primers was used by the study to estimate nucleated cell counts. Some clones are missing from TCRdb's copy, which holds only in-frame ones; the method was immunoSEQ multiplex PCR. V, J and clone size are taken as reported in that table, and D and trimming were inferred from the DNA itself. The sample holds over 200,000 clones, 70% to 90% seen once.

The chain is built from TRBV28 and TRBJ1-2, with a possible D match to TRBD1 (5 bases). The specimen was PBMCs or T cells enriched from blood (not recorded which). The clonotype originates from a man aged 25-45 years who had recovered from COVID-19. The CDR3 DNA is TGTGCCAGCAGTTCCCCTCGAATGGGGGGTAACTATGGCTACACCTTC. It yields the protein CASSSPRMGGNYGYTF.